The next 27 T cell receptor beta chains were all read from a single sample in a study of OX40 agonist ivuxolimab in advanced cancers. Sequencing was performed with immunoSEQ multiplex PCR; in TCRdb, only in-frame clones are kept and a portion is missing. The sample has roughly 45,000 clones, about four fifths seen once. This sample comprised CD4+ or CD8+ T cells sorted from blood, obtained in a trial of the OX40 agonist ivuxolimab. These receptors were taken from an adult with an advanced solid tumor such as melanoma, head and neck, liver or kidney cancer.

The rearrangement links TRBV7-8 to TRBJ2-7; tentative D call: TRBD1 (6 bases). Trimming left V 1 base short and J 7 bases short, with 17 bases between. CDR3 length: 15 amino acids. CDR1 SGHVS and CDR2 FQNEAQ come from the germline V gene. CDR3 in amino acids: CASSLGTGSQGEQYF. For the CDR3, the DNA is TGTGCCAGCAGCTTAGGTACAGGGTCCCAAGGGGAGCAGTACTTC.

In DNA, the CDR3 is TGCGCCAGCAGCCAAGACGAGGGCCTTAACTATGGCTACACCTTC. Translated, it gives CASSQDEGLNYGYTF. The chain links TRBV4-1 to TRBJ1-2; D remains unclear. Germline V gene data show CDR1 as MGHRA and CDR2 as YSYEKL. V gave up 0 bases and J gave up 1 base, with 9 bases separating them. CDR3 length equals 15 residues.

This clone occurred a few times. This chain uses TRBV7-3 with TRBJ1-1; the match to TRBD1 covers 9 bases. CDR1 SGHTA and CDR2 FQGTGA come from the germline V gene. After removal of 4 bases from V and 4 bases from J, the junction contained 4 bases not matched to a gene. The CDR3 totals 14 residues. The CDR3 spells CASSWGTGPTEAFF. DNA of the CDR3: TGTGCCAGCAGCTGGGGGACAGGGCCCACTGAAGCTTTCTTT.

The V call is TRBV25-1, the J call TRBJ2-7, with D possibly matching TRBD2 (5 bases). Germline V gene data show CDR1 as MGHDK and CDR2 as SYGVNS. CDR3 length: 13 residues. The germline V and J ends were trimmed by 3 bases and 9 bases, with 15 bases remaining between them. The CDR3 region has the DNA TGTGCCAGCAGTGAGGGAGTAACAACGAGGCAGTACTTC. Amino acid sequence: CASSEGVTTRQYF.

The chain is built from TRBV12-5 and TRBJ2-3, with D possibly TRBD2 on 5 matching bases. The CDR3 extends over 14 amino acids. V was trimmed by 3 bases and J by 3 bases, leaving 10 bases between them. Germline V lookup: CDR1 LGHNT, CDR2 FRNRAP. CDR3 region: CASGLAEGTDTQYF. The CDR3 DNA reads as TGTGCTAGTGGTTTAGCAGAGGGTACAGATACGCAGTATTTT. The whole variable domain, filled in from reference TRBV12-5 and TRBJ2-3, reads DARVTQTPRHKVTEMGQEVTMRCQPILGHNTVFWYRQTMMQGLELLAYFRNRAPLDDSGMPKDRFSAEMPDATLATLKIQPSEPRDSAVYFCASGLAEGTDTQYFGPGTRLTVL.

V usage is TRBV19 and J usage is TRBJ2-3; D is uncertain. Germline CDR1 reads LNHDA; CDR2 reads SQIVND (reference sequence). The CDR3 consists of 9 residues. V was trimmed by 11 bases and J by 8 bases, leaving 8 bases between them. CDR3 protein: CAPPVTQYF. The CDR3 DNA is TGTGCCCCTCCGGTTACGCAGTATTTT. The full variable domain, its missing parts supplied by reference TRBV19 and TRBJ2-3, is DGGITQSPKYLFRKEGQNVTLSCEQNLNHDAMYWYRQDPGQGLRLIYYSQIVNDFQKGDIAEGYSVSREKKESFPLTVTSAQKNPTAFYLCAPPVTQYFGPGTRLTVL.

J is TRBJ2-7 and V is TRBV9; D gene unclear. Trimming took 4 bases from V and 7 from J, leaving 12 bases between them. Germline V lookup: CDR1 SGDLS, CDR2 YYNGEE. There are 12 residues in the CDR3. CDR3 sequence (DNA): TGTGCCAGCAGCAAATCCACGGGTGAGCAGTACTTC. This encodes CASSKSTGEQYF.

The chain is built from TRBV27 and TRBJ1-3, with D unclear. Trimming pared 8 bases from V and 4 bases from J, leaving 12 bases between. The CDR3 consists of 13 residues. Germline CDR1 MNHEY, CDR2 SMNVEV (reference sequence). The CDR3 here is CASSTAPGNTIYF. In DNA, the CDR3 is TGTGCCAGCTCCACCGCTCCGGGAAACACCATATATTTT.

The rearrangement joins TRBV6-1 to TRBJ1-2; 7 bases fit TRBD1. With 11 bases clipped from V and 4 bases from J, the junction kept 7 bases outside the gene matches. The CDR3 covers 12 residues. Germline CDR1 is MNHNS and CDR2 is SASEGT. The CDR3 DNA is TGTGCCTCTGCTGGACAGGCCTATGGCTACACCTTC. Translating it yields CASAGQAYGYTF.

This clone was counted only a few times. The chain uses TRBV7-9 and TRBJ1-2; D possibly corresponds to TRBD1 (6 bases). V was cut by 8 bases and J by 8 bases, with 15 bases left in between. Germline-derived CDR1 and CDR2 are SEHNR and FQNEAQ (reference sequence). This CDR3 region has 12 residues. CDR3 in amino acids: CASLRGGNGYTF. Here the CDR3 DNA reads TGTGCCAGCCTAAGAGGGGGAAACGGCTACACCTTC.

This sequence joins TRBV5-8 and TRBJ2-2; possible D gene TRBD2, 5 bases. CDR3 size: 13 residues. Deletions cut 7 bases from V and 6 bases from J, with 13 bases between. Per germline, CDR1 SGHTS and CDR2 YDEGEE. For the CDR3, the DNA is TGTGCCAGCTTCATCCTCGGGGCCGGGGAGCTGTTTTTT. Protein sequence: CASFILGAGELFF.

CDR3 region: CASSLYGGRAFF. CDR3 bases: TGTGCCAGCAGTTTATATGGGGGGCGGGCTTTCTTT. V and J are TRBV28 and TRBJ1-1, with TRBD1 as a possible D gene (6 bases). Trimming took 1 base from V and 11 from J, leaving 11 bases between them. The CDR3 is 12 amino acids. Germline lookup yields CDR1 MDHEN and CDR2 SYDVKM.

This rearrangement joins TRBV28 to TRBJ2-1; D gene unclear. Per germline, CDR1 MDHEN and CDR2 SYDVKM. This CDR3 spans 15 amino acids. V lost 3 bases, J lost 3 bases, and 12 bases lay in between. CDR3 residues: CASSFEQGDYNEQFF. The DNA for the CDR3 is TGTGCCAGCAGTTTTGAGCAAGGTGACTACAATGAGCAGTTCTTC. The full variable domain, completed using reference TRBV28 and TRBJ2-1, is DVKVTQSSRYLVKRTGEKVFLECVQDMDHENMFWYRQDPGLGLRLIYFSYDVKMKEKGDIPEGYSVSREKKERFSLILESASTNQTSMYLCASSFEQGDYNEQFFGPGTRLTVL.

This chain joins TRBV7-7 and TRBJ1-5, with TRBD1 identical over 7 bases. This CDR3 is built from 14 residues. With V trimmed by 4 bases and J by 7 bases, 7 bases remained unmatched. Germline V gives CDR1 SSHAT, CDR2 FNYEAQ (reference sequence). The CDR3 DNA sequence: TGTGCCAGCAGCTCAGGGGGGACGGGACAGCCCCAGCATTTT. Its translation is CASSSGGTGQPQHF. The full variable domain, in which reference TRBV7-7 and TRBJ1-5 provide the parts outside the CDR3, is GAGVSQSPRYKVTKRGQDVTLRCDPISSHATLYWYQQALGQGPEFLTYFNYEAQPDKSGLPSDRFSAERPEGSISTLTIQRTEQRDSAMYRCASSSGGTGQPQHFGDGTRLSIL.

This clone was seen only a few times. The V call is TRBV6-6, the J call TRBJ1-1; the D gene is possibly TRBD1 (6 bases). CDR1 is MNHNY, CDR2 SVGAGI, per germline (reference sequence). The V end lost 4 bases, the J end lost 4 bases, and 13 bases lay between the germline ends. This CDR3 contains 14 residues. CDR3 sequence (DNA): TGTGCCAGCAGTTTGGGGGGCCTGGGCACTGAAGCTTTCTTT. Translating gives CASSLGGLGTEAFF.

The chain uses TRBV6-5 and TRBJ1-1; D possibly corresponds to TRBD1 (6 bases). The CDR3 contains 15 residues. Germline V gene lookup returns CDR1 MNHEY and CDR2 SVGAGI. The ends were cut back, 0 bases at V and 2 bases at J, with 10 bases in the middle. The CDR3 coding sequence is TGTGCCAGCAGTTACTCGTCGGGGGCAAACACTGAAGCTTTCTTT. Translating gives CASSYSSGANTEAFF.

The chain links TRBV27 to TRBJ1-1; 8 bases line up with TRBD1. The ends lost 0 bases at V and 1 base at J; junction bases unmatched: 1. This CDR3 region has 15 residues. The germline V gene encodes CDR1 MNHEY and CDR2 SMNVEV (reference sequence). The DNA of the CDR3 is TGTGCCAGCAGTTTATCCGGGACAGGGAACACTGAAGCTTTCTTT. Translation: CASSLSGTGNTEAFF.

The chain joins TRBV21-1 to TRBJ2-3; the DNA was not compared with TRBD1, the D call given in the table. TRBV21-1 is deemed a pseudogene. This CDR3 has 15 amino acids. CDR3 in DNA: TGTGCCAGCAGGCGTGCGGACAGGGTTATTAATACGCAGTATTTT. Protein product: CASRRADRVINTQYF.

This sequence joins TRBV21-1 and TRBJ2-3; the table's D gene call, TRBD2, was not cross checked with the DNA. TRBV21-1 is annotated as a pseudogene. The CDR3 is made up of 14 amino acids. The CDR3 is CASSGTSVTDTQYF. In DNA, the CDR3 is TGTGCCAGCAGCGGGACTAGCGTCACAGATACGCAGTATTTT.

V gene TRBV27 combines with J gene TRBJ2-7, with D uncertain. Germline values: CDR1 MNHEY, CDR2 SMNVEV (reference sequence). The CDR3 is 14 residues long. Trimming took off 5 bases at V and 1 base at J, with 12 bases between the two ends. CDR3 amino acids: CASSPPWASYEQYF. Here the CDR3 DNA reads TGTGCCAGCAGTCCCCCGTGGGCTTCCTACGAGCAGTACTTC.

The chain joins TRBV7-3 to TRBJ2-7; 7 bases agree with TRBD2. The CDR3 contains 14 residues. The V and J ends lost 2 bases and 2 bases, in that order; junction bases with no gene match: 3. Germline CDR1 reads SGHTA; CDR2 reads FQGTGA. In DNA form, the CDR3 reads TGTGCCAGCAGCTTAGGGAGGGGACCCTACGAGCAGTACTTC. It codes for CASSLGRGPYEQYF.

This clone was counted ten times or more. CDR3 bases: TGTGCCAGTAGCTGGAGGGGGAGGAACACTGAAGCTTTCTTT. Its protein is CASSWRGRNTEAFF. This sequence joins TRBV19 and TRBJ1-1, with a possible D match to TRBD1 (6 bases). The CDR3 has 14 amino acids. Germline CDR1 and CDR2: LNHDA and SQIVND (reference sequence). V dropped 6 bases and J dropped 1 base, with 12 bases sitting between them.

V gene TRBV7-3 combines with J gene TRBJ2-1, with D possibly matching TRBD2 (7 bases). Germline V gene sequence: CDR1 SGHTA, CDR2 FQGTGA. The CDR3 has 14 amino acids. The V end lost 0 bases, the J end lost 8 bases, and 11 bases lay between the germline ends. The CDR3 spells CASSLTGGPDEQFF. The DNA for the CDR3 is TGTGCCAGCAGCTTAACGGGGGGGCCCGATGAGCAGTTCTTC.

V is TRBV30 and J is TRBJ1-2, with 10 bases aligning to TRBD1. There are 13 residues in the CDR3. Germline V lookup: CDR1 GTSNPN, CDR2 SVGIG (reference sequence). V trimming: 3 bases; J trimming: 6 bases; junction bases outside the gene matches: 4. This CDR3 reads CAWRTGGADGYTF. DNA of the CDR3: TGTGCCTGGAGGACAGGGGGCGCGGATGGCTACACCTTC.

The CDR3 loop is CASSLGSTLYEQYF. The CDR3 DNA sequence: TGTGCCAGCAGCTTGGGGTCTACTCTCTACGAGCAGTACTTC. The rearrangement uses TRBV5-6 and TRBJ2-7; D remains unclear. The V end was cut by 0 bases, the J end by 3 bases, with 10 bases between. CDR3 size: 14 residues. In germline, CDR1 is SGHDT, CDR2 YYEEEE. Looking up the rest from reference TRBV5-6 and TRBJ2-7 gives the full variable domain: DAGVTQSPTHLIKTRGQQVTLRCSPKSGHDTVSWYQQALGQGPQFIFQYYEEEERQRGNFPDRFSGHQFPNYSSELNVNALLLGDSALYLCASSLGSTLYEQYFGPGTRLTVT.

J is TRBJ1-5 and V is TRBV28; TRBD1 aligns across 7 bases. The junction had 7 bases not matched to a gene; V was cut back by 5 bases and J by 3 bases. The CDR3 loop spans 15 amino acids. Germline CDR1 and CDR2: MDHEN and SYDVKM. The CDR3 DNA is TGTGCCAGCAGTAATAAGGGACAGTTCAATCAGCCCCAGCATTTT. It encodes CASSNKGQFNQPQHF.

In this sample, this clone turned up once. The CDR3 is CASSYRLGDEQFF. CDR3 nucleotide sequence: TGTGCCAGCTCATACCGACTGGGGGATGAGCAGTTCTTC. This chain links TRBV27 with TRBJ2-1, with D perhaps TRBD1 or TRBD2 (5 bases each). V was pared by 8 bases and J by 8 bases, with 16 bases between. The CDR3 totals 13 residues. CDR1 and CDR2 (germline): MNHEY, SMNVEV (reference sequence).